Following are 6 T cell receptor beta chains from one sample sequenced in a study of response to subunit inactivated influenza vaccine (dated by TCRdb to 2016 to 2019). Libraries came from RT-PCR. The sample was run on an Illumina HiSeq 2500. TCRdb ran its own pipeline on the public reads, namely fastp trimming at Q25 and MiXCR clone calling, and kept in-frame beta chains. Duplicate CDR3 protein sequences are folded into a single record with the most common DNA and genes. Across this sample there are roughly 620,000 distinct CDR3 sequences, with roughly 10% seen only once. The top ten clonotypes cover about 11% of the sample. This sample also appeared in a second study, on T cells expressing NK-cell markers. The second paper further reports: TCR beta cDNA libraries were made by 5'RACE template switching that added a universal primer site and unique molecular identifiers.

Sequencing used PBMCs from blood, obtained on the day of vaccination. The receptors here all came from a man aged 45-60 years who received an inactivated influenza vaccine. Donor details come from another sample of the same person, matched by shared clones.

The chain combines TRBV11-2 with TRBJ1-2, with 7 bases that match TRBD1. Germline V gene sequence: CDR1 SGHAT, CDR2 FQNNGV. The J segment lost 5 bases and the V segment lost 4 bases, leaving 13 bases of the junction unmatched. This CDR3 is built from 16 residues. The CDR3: CASSSGPGTATYGYTF. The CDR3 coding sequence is TGTGCCAGCAGCTCGGGGCCCGGGACAGCTACTTATGGCTACACCTTC.

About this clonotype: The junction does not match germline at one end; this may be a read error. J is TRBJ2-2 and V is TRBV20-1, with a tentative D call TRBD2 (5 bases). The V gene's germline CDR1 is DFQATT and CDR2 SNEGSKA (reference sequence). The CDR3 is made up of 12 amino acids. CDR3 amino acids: CSARRITGELSF. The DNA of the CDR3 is TGCAGTGCTAGACGAATCACCGGGGAGCTGTCTTTT.

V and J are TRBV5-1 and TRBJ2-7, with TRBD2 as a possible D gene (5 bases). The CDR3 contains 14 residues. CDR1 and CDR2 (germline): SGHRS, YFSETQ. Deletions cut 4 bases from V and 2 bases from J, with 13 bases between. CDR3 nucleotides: TGCGCCAGCAGCGGCGGACTCAACACCTACGAGCAGTACTTC. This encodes CASSGGLNTYEQYF. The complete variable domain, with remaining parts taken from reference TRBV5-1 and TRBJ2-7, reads KAGVTQTPRYLIKTRGQQVTLSCSPISGHRSVSWYQQTPGQGLQFLFEYFSETQRNKGNFPGRFSGRQFSNSRSEMNVSTLELGDSALYLCASSGGLNTYEQYFGPGTRLTVT.

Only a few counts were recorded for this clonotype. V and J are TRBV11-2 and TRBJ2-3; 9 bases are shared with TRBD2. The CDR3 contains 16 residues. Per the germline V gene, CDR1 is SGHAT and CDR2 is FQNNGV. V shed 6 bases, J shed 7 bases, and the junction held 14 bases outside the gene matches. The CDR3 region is CASRPVRGLAMNTQYF. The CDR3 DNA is TGTGCCAGCAGACCCGTTAGGGGACTAGCTATGAATACGCAGTATTTT.

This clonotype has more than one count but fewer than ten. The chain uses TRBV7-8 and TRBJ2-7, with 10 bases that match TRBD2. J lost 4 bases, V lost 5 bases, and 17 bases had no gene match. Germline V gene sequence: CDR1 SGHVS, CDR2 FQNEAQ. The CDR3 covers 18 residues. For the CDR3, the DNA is TGTGCCAGCAGCCGAGTCTCTAGCGGGGGCCATTTAGATTACGAGCAGTACTTC. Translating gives CASSRVSSGGHLDYEQYF.

The CDR3 DNA reads TGCAGTGCTAGAAATGGTATCAATCAGCCCCAGCATTTT. Protein product: CSARNGINQPQHF. The genes are TRBV20-1 and TRBJ1-5, with unresolved D. This CDR3 has 13 residues. Germline lookup yields CDR1 DFQATT and CDR2 SNEGSKA (reference sequence). V was shortened by 2 bases and J by 3 bases, with 8 bases between the two germline ends.